Presented here are 32 T cell receptor beta chains from one specimen sequenced in a study of T cell responses to AZD1222 COVID-19 vaccine. Assay used: immunoSEQ multiplex PCR; TCRdb lists only in-frame clones, some missing. This sample has 20,000 to 25,000 clones; approximately 80% occur once, and the top ten carry around 41%. The specimen comprised peripheral blood, sampled on day 0 of AZD1222 vaccination. The receptors stem from an adult in good health.

The rearrangement uses TRBV5-1 and TRBJ2-3, with 7 bases identical to TRBD1. The CDR3 consists of 15 residues. Germline trimming cut 1 base from V and 0 bases from J; bases unmatched to any gene: 2. The V gene's germline CDR1 is SGHRS and CDR2 YFSETQ. The CDR3 DNA follows: TGCGCCAGCAGCTTGTCAGGGGGAAGCACAGATACGCAGTATTTT. It is translated as CASSLSGGSTDTQYF. The entire variable domain, with the rest obtained from reference TRBV5-1 and TRBJ2-3, is as follows: KAGVTQTPRYLIKTRGQQVTLSCSPISGHRSVSWYQQTPGQGLQFLFEYFSETQRNKGNFPGRFSGRQFSNSRSEMNVSTLELGDSALYLCASSLSGGSTDTQYFGPGTRLTVL.

The gene calls are TRBV29-1 and TRBJ2-7; 8 bases agree with TRBD2. CDR1 is SQVTM, CDR2 ANQGSEA, per germline. The CDR3 runs 14 residues. V shed 6 bases, J shed 7 bases, and the junction held 14 bases outside the gene matches. The CDR3 sequence is CSVEPREGLGEQYF. Here the CDR3 DNA reads TGCAGCGTGGAACCTCGGGAGGGGCTGGGGGAGCAGTACTTC.

This clone has only a few counts. The chain has TRBV7-9 and TRBJ1-2; 10 nucleotides align to TRBD1. Germline trimming cut 5 bases from V and 8 bases from J; bases unmatched to any gene: 14. CDR3 length: 16 residues. Germline lookup yields CDR1 SEHNR and CDR2 FQNEAQ (reference sequence). The CDR3: CASSQQAGTGEVGYTF. CDR3 nucleotides: TGTGCCAGCAGCCAACAGGCCGGGACAGGGGAAGTCGGCTACACCTTC.

The chain carries TRBV2 and TRBJ2-3, with D tentatively TRBD2 (6 bases). CDR1 and CDR2 from the germline V gene are SNHLY and FYNNEI. The germline V and J ends were trimmed by 5 bases and 1 base, with 16 bases remaining between them. This CDR3 region has 16 residues. This CDR3 reads CASSRRRGLGTDTQYF. CDR3 nucleotides: TGTGCCAGCAGTAGGAGACGGGGACTTGGCACAGATACGCAGTATTTT.

CDR3 region: CAIDGGITSGELFF. The CDR3 region has the DNA TGTGCCATCGACGGCGGGATTACGTCCGGGGAGCTGTTTTTT. The chain recombines TRBV7-2 with TRBJ2-2; weak D call: TRBD2 (6 bases). Per germline, CDR1 SGHTA and CDR2 FQGNSA. The V end lost 10 bases, the J end lost 6 bases, and 18 bases lay between the germline ends. The CDR3 consists of 14 residues.

This clone was observed a single time. The chain has TRBV9 and TRBJ2-7, with D perhaps TRBD1 (9 bases). Germline V CDR1 and CDR2: SGDLS, YYNGEE. This CDR3 spans 17 amino acids. With 5 bases removed from V and 5 bases from J, the gap between germline ends came to 26 bases. The DNA for the CDR3 is TGTGCCAGCAGTCTTACAGGGGGCGGGATAGCGGGACACGAGCAGTACTTC. This encodes CASSLTGGGIAGHEQYF.

Here the CDR3 reads CASSPITSGWEQYF. The DNA for the CDR3 is TGTGCCAGCAGTCCCATAACTAGCGGGTGGGAGCAGTACTTC. The genes are TRBV27 and TRBJ2-7; TRBD2 matches 9 bases. V shed 5 bases and J 7 bases; nucleotides not matched to a gene: 9. Germline-derived CDR1 and CDR2 are MNHEY and SMNVEV (reference sequence). CDR3 size: 14 residues.

This CDR3 reads CASSLEVGGGGSYNEQFF. The CDR3 nucleotides read TGTGCCAGCAGCTTGGAAGTCGGCGGGGGTGGCTCCTACAATGAGCAGTTCTTC. The J gene is TRBJ2-1, the V gene TRBV5-4, with TRBD2 identical over 7 bases. From germline, CDR1 is SGHNT and CDR2 YYREEE (reference sequence). CDR3 length equals 18 residues. V shed 0 bases and J 0 bases; nucleotides not matched to a gene: 9.

The chain employs TRBV12-3 or TRBV12-4 and TRBJ2-7; 11 nucleotides agree with TRBD1. The CDR3 is 13 amino acids. The ends lost 6 bases at V and 6 bases at J; junction bases unmatched: 4. The DNA of the CDR3 is TGTGCCAGCAGATGGACAGGGGGCGGCGAGCAGTACTTC. Translating gives CASRWTGGGEQYF.

CDR3 DNA: TGTGCCAGCAGTTTCGACGAAGTGGAAGCTTTCTTT. This codes for CASSFDEVEAFF. V and J are TRBV11-2 and TRBJ1-1; D unclear. V lost 6 bases, J lost 8 bases, and 13 bases lay in between. The CDR3 is 12 residues long. Germline V gene data show CDR1 as SGHAT and CDR2 as FQNNGV.

The rearrangement uses TRBV28 and TRBJ2-1; weak D call: TRBD2 (5 bases). Deletions cut 3 bases from V and 4 bases from J, with 10 bases between. From germline, CDR1 is MDHEN and CDR2 SYDVKM. This CDR3 has 14 residues. The CDR3 bases are TGTGCCAGCAGTTTCAGTCGGGGTTACAATGAGCAGTTCTTC. It codes for CASSFSRGYNEQFF.

In this sample, this clone turned up a few times. The genes are TRBV9 and TRBJ2-1, with 7 bases aligning to TRBD1. V was pared by 5 bases and J by 7 bases, with 6 bases of the junction left unmatched. Germline CDR1 and CDR2: SGDLS and YYNGEE. The CDR3 length is 13 residues. The CDR3 bases are TGTGCCAGCAGTGCCTACAGGGGTAATGAGCAGTTCTTC. It specifies CASSAYRGNEQFF.

In this sample, this clone turned up a few times. This chain connects TRBV5-1 to TRBJ2-3; D perhaps matches TRBD1 (6 bases). Germline assignment: CDR1 SGHRS and CDR2 YFSETQ. Between the trimmed V and J ends, which lost 4 bases and 5 bases, there was a span of 11 bases. The CDR3 consists of 13 residues. CDR3: CASSGTGRDTQYF. CDR3 DNA sequence: TGCGCCAGCAGCGGAACAGGGCGAGATACGCAGTATTTT.

As for this clone: The identical CDR3 is also encoded by other nucleotide sequences in the sample. This sequence joins TRBV28 and TRBJ1-1, with unresolved D. CDR1 and CDR2 from the germline V gene are MDHEN and SYDVKM. There are 12 residues in the CDR3. The V end lost 3 bases, the J end lost 5 bases, and 7 bases lay between the germline ends. CDR3 coding DNA: TGTGCCAGCAGTTTGGATCCAACTGAAGCTTTCTTT. Its translation: CASSLDPTEAFF.

Only one count was recorded for this clone. This chain uses TRBV6-6 with TRBJ2-7, with D perhaps TRBD1 (5 bases). In germline, CDR1 is MNHNY, CDR2 SVGAGI (reference sequence). Trimming stripped 6 bases from V and 7 bases from J, with 13 bases between. The CDR3 totals 12 residues. In nucleotides, the CDR3 is TGTGCCAGCAGCCAAGGGGTGGGAGAGCAGTACTTC. Its protein product is CASSQGVGEQYF.

The chain links TRBV30 to TRBJ2-2; TRBD1 aligns across 8 bases. The germline CDR1 and CDR2 sequences are GTSNPN and SVGIG (reference sequence). The CDR3 runs 16 residues. J gave up 6 bases and V 3 bases, and 12 bases lay outside the gene matches. CDR3 region: CAWSPSRTGTAGELFF. For the CDR3, the DNA is TGTGCCTGGAGCCCCAGCAGGACAGGGACAGCCGGGGAGCTGTTTTTT.

J is TRBJ1-2 and V is TRBV9; 8 bases align to TRBD1. The CDR3 totals 18 residues. The ends lost 0 bases at V and 4 bases at J; junction bases unmatched: 14. Germline V gene sequence: CDR1 SGDLS, CDR2 YYNGEE. DNA of the CDR3: TGTGCCAGCAGCGTAGCCTCATTGACAGGGGCACAACTCTATGGCTACACCTTC. This translates into CASSVASLTGAQLYGYTF.

The CDR3 DNA sequence: TGTGCCAGCAGCTTGGGGCTGAGCTCCTACAATGAGCAGTTCTTC. Amino acids: CASSLGLSSYNEQFF. The V gene is TRBV11-3, the J gene TRBJ2-1; D perhaps matches TRBD1 (5 bases). Looked up from germline, CDR1 is SGHNT and CDR2 is YENEEA. This CDR3 has 15 residues. V dropped 3 bases and J dropped 0 bases, with 9 bases sitting between them.

The chain recombines TRBV4-3 with TRBJ2-7, with D possibly TRBD2 on 5 matching bases. This CDR3 is 16 amino acids long. The germline V gene has CDR1 LGHNA and CDR2 YSLEER. V was clipped by 1 base and J by 3 bases, with 16 bases between them. This chain's CDR3 is CASSQGAAGANYEQYF. In DNA form, the CDR3 reads TGCGCCAGCAGCCAAGGAGCGGCGGGCGCTAACTACGAGCAGTACTTC.

This clone is a singleton in its sample. This chain connects TRBV6-5 to TRBJ1-1, with D possibly being TRBD1 (6 bases). Trimming removed 7 bases at V and 6 bases at J, with 18 bases between. CDR1 and CDR2 from the germline V gene are MNHEY and SVGAGI. The CDR3 contains 14 residues. The CDR3 sequence: CASTPGGRGPEAFF. The CDR3 region has the DNA TGTGCCAGCACCCCGGGCGGCAGGGGACCTGAAGCTTTCTTT.

This clone has only one observation. This chain uses TRBV30 with TRBJ1-5; D is ambiguous. The CDR3 contains 14 residues. The V end was cut by 2 bases, the J end by 1 base, with 9 bases between. Germline loops: CDR1 GTSNPN, CDR2 SVGIG (reference sequence). CDR3 in DNA: TGTGCCTGGAGTCCTCTGTCGAGCAATCAGCCCCAGCATTTT. Protein sequence: CAWSPLSSNQPQHF. The full variable domain, completed using reference TRBV30 and TRBJ1-5, is SQTIHQWPATLVQPVGSPLSLECTVEGTSNPNLYWYRQAAGRGLQLLFYSVGIGQISSEVPQNLSASRPQDRQFILSSKKLLLSDSGFYLCAWSPLSSNQPQHFGDGTRLSIL.

The chain has TRBV24-1 and TRBJ2-1; D is uncertain. Germline assignment: CDR1 KGHDR and CDR2 SFDVKD. The CDR3 is 13 amino acids. V was trimmed by 5 bases and J by 6 bases, leaving 10 bases between them. The CDR3 DNA sequence: TGTGCCACCAGTGGTTCTGGGCGCAATGAGCAGTTCTTC. Residues: CATSGSGRNEQFF.

This rearrangement joins TRBV29-1 to TRBJ1-2, with a possible D match to TRBD1 (6 bases). The CDR3 runs 12 residues. V gave up 3 bases and J gave up 8 bases, with 13 bases separating them. The germline V gene has CDR1 SQVTM and CDR2 ANQGSEA. CDR3 amino acids: CSVDRDMIGYTF. CDR3 coding DNA: TGCAGCGTTGATAGGGACATGATCGGCTACACCTTC.

The sample holds one count of this clone. V is TRBV7-6 and J is TRBJ2-1; 8 bases agree with TRBD2. J lost 6 bases, V lost 4 bases, and 8 bases had no gene match. This CDR3 region has 15 residues. Germline V gene lookup returns CDR1 SGHVS and CDR2 FNYEAQ. This CDR3 is CASSSRRGASNEQFF. For the CDR3, the DNA is TGTGCCAGCAGCTCCCGGCGGGGGGCCTCCAATGAGCAGTTCTTC.

The rearrangement links TRBV3-1 (or the pseudogene TRBV3-2) to TRBJ1-1, with a tentative D call TRBD1 (6 bases). V was trimmed by 1 base and J by 3 bases, leaving 9 bases between them. The CDR3 covers 14 residues. CDR1 is LGHDT and CDR2 is YNNKEL in the germline V gene (reference sequence). The DNA of the CDR3 is TGTGCCAGCAGCCAAGGGTGGGGGCACACTGAAGCTTTCTTT. This sequence encodes CASSQGWGHTEAFF.

CDR3 bases: TGTGCCAGCAGTGAGGTGGGGCAGACCCAGTACTTC. It encodes CASSEVGQTQYF. The chain has TRBV2 and TRBJ2-5; weak D call: TRBD1 (5 bases). V lost 3 bases and J lost 6, with 8 bases in between. The CDR3 extends over 12 amino acids. CDR1 is SNHLY and CDR2 is FYNNEI in the germline V gene.

As for this clone: Since a much larger clone is just one base distant, this may be a read error. The chain has TRBV7-3 and TRBJ2-2; D unclear. Germline assignment: CDR1 SGHTA and CDR2 FQGTGA. The CDR3 sequence is 12 residues long. V dropped 5 bases and J dropped 0 bases, with 1 base sitting between them. CDR3 sequence reads: CASSPNTGELFF. The CDR3 DNA sequence: TGTGCCAGCAGCCCGAACACCGGGGAGCTGTTTTTT.

The chain joins TRBV5-1 to TRBJ1-2; the match to TRBD1 covers 8 bases. The CDR3 sequence is 15 residues long. Germline lookup yields CDR1 SGHRS and CDR2 YFSETQ. The ends lost 6 bases at V and 2 bases at J; junction bases unmatched: 9. CDR3 protein: CASNSVQGANYGYTF. CDR3 nucleotides: TGCGCCAGCAACTCTGTCCAGGGGGCGAACTATGGCTACACCTTC.

This chain connects TRBV5-1 to TRBJ1-1, with TRBD1 identical over 11 bases. CDR1 and CDR2 from the germline V gene are SGHRS and YFSETQ. Unmatched junction bases numbered 4, after V lost 5 bases and J lost 1 base. The CDR3 is 15 residues long. The CDR3 reads CASSVGTGGNTEAFF. DNA of the CDR3: TGCGCCAGCAGTGTTGGGACAGGGGGGAACACTGAAGCTTTCTTT. The entire variable domain, with the rest obtained from reference TRBV5-1 and TRBJ1-1, is as follows: KAGVTQTPRYLIKTRGQQVTLSCSPISGHRSVSWYQQTPGQGLQFLFEYFSETQRNKGNFPGRFSGRQFSNSRSEMNVSTLELGDSALYLCASSVGTGGNTEAFFGQGTRLTVV.

The chain carries TRBV9 and TRBJ2-2; tentatively, D is TRBD2 (8 bases). The CDR3 covers 13 residues. Looked up from germline, CDR1 is SGDLS and CDR2 is YYNGEE. The CDR3, as DNA: TGTGCTAGCGGGACAGACAACACCGGGGAGCTGTTTTTT. Translation gives CASGTDNTGELFF.

The CDR3 DNA reads as TGTGCCAGCGGACAGTTCAACAATGAGCAGTTCTTC. It encodes CASGQFNNEQFF. The chain carries TRBV6-5 and TRBJ2-1, with TRBD1 as a possible D gene (6 bases). The germline CDR1 and CDR2 sequences are MNHEY and SVGAGI. V was cut by 8 bases and J by 5 bases, with 10 bases left in between. This CDR3 has 12 residues.

The V and J genes are TRBV10-1 and TRBJ2-1, with D possibly matching TRBD2 (7 bases). V dropped 2 bases and J dropped 9 bases, with 17 bases sitting between them. CDR1 and CDR2 from the germline V gene are WNHNN and SYGVQD (reference sequence). The CDR3 has 15 residues. CDR3 bases: TGCGCCAGCAGTGAGGGCGGGGGCGACGCCACTGAGCAGTTCTTC. This codes for CASSEGGGDATEQFF.